This TCR beta chain appears in the sequencing data of a study of PD-1 and CTLA-4 blockade in melanoma. Using immunoSEQ multiplex PCR, the repertoire was profiled, and TCRdb retains in-frame clones only, with some absent. The repertoire includes about 28,000 clones, approximately 90% of them detected once, and over 8.5% sits in the top ten. The CDR3 runs 16 residues. CDR1 SGHVS and CDR2 FQNEAQ come from the germline V gene. V was clipped by 1 base and J by 3 bases; unmatched bases: 4. The origin of this receptor is a human donor with melanoma. The sample consisted of CD8+ T cells from peripheral blood, taken from a patient given anti-PD-1 treatment. V and J are TRBV7-8 and TRBJ2-3, with 10 bases fitting TRBD1. CDR3 residues: CASSLGTGGGTDTQYF. Here the CDR3 DNA reads TGTGCCAGCAGCTTAGGGACAGGGGGAGGGACAGATACGCAGTATTTT. Full variable domain (missing parts from reference TRBV7-8 and TRBJ2-3): GAGVSQSPRYKVAKRGQDVALRCDPISGHVSLFWYQQALGQGPEFLTYFQNEAQLDKSGLPSDRFFAERPEGSVSTLKIQRTQQEDSAVYLCASSLGTGGGTDTQYFGPGTRLTVL.